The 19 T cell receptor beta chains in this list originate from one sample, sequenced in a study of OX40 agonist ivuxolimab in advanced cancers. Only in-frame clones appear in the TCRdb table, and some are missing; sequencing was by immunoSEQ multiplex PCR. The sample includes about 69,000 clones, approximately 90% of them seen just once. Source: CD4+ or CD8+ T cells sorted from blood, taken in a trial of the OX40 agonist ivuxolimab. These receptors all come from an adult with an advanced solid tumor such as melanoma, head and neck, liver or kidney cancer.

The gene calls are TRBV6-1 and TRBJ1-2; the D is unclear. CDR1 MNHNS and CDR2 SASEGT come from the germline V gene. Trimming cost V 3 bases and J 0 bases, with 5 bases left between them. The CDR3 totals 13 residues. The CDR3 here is CASSDIPNYGYTF. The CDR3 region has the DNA TGTGCCAGCAGTGACATCCCTAACTATGGCTACACCTTC.

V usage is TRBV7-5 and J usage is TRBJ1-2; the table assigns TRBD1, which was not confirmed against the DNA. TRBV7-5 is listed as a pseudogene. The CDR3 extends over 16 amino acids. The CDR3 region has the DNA TGTGCCAGAAGCTTGGGTAACAGCACCTGCAAGTATGGCTACACCTTC. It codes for CARSLGNSTCKYGYTF.

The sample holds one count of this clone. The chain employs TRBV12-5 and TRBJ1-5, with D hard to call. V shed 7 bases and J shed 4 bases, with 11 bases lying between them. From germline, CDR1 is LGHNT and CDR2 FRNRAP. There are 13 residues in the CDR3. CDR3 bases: TGTGCTAGTGTCCCCATGGGAAATCAGCCCCAGCATTTT. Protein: CASVPMGNQPQHF.

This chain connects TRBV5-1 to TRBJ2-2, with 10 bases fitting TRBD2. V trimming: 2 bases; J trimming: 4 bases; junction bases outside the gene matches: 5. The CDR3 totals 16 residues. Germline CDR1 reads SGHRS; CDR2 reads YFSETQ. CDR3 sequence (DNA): TGCGCCAGCAGCTTTGCTTGGACTAGCGGCACCGGGGAGCTGTTTTTT. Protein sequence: CASSFAWTSGTGELFF.

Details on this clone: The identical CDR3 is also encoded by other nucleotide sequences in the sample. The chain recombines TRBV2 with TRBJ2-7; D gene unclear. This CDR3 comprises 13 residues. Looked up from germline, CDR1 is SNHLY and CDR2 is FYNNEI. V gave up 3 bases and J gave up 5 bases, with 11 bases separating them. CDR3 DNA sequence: TGTGCCAGCAGTGAGTATGGGGTTGACGAGCAGTACTTC. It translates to CASSEYGVDEQYF.

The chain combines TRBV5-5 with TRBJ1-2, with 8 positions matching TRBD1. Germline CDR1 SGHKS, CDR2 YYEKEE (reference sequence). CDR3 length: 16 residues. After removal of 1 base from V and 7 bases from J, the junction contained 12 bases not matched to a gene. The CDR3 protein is CASSLTSLDRVGGYTF. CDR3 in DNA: TGTGCCAGCAGCTTGACCTCCCTGGACAGGGTGGGTGGCTACACCTTC. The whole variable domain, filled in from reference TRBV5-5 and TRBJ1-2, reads DAGVTQSPTHLIKTRGQQVTLRCSPISGHKSVSWYQQVLGQGPQFIFQYYEKEERGRGNFPDRFSARQFPNYSSELNVNALLLGDSALYLCASSLTSLDRVGGYTFGSGTRLTVV.

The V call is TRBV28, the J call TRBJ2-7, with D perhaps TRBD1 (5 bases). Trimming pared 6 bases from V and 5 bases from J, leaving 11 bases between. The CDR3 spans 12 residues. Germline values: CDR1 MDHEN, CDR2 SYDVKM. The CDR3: CASSGQGHEQYF. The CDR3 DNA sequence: TGTGCCAGCAGCGGCCAGGGCCACGAGCAGTACTTC.

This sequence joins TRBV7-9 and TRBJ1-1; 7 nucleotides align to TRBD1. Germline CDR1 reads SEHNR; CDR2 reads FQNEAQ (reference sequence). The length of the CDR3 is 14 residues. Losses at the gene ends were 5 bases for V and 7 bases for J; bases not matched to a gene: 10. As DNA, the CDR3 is TGTGCCAGCAGCCCCCGATCCGGGACAGATGAAGCTTTCTTT. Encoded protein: CASSPRSGTDEAFF. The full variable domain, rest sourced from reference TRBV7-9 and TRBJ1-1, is DTGVSQNPRHKITKRGQNVTFRCDPISEHNRLYWYRQTLGQGPEFLTYFQNEAQLEKSRLLSDRFSAERPKGSFSTLEIQRTEQGDSAMYLCASSPRSGTDEAFFGQGTRLTVV.

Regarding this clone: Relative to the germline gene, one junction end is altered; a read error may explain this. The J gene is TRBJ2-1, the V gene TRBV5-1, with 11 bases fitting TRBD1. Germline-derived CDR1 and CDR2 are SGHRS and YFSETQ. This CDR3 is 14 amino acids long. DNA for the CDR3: TGCGCCAACAGCTTGGGCACTCCGGACAGGGGGCCGTTCTTC. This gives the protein CANSLGTPDRGPFF.

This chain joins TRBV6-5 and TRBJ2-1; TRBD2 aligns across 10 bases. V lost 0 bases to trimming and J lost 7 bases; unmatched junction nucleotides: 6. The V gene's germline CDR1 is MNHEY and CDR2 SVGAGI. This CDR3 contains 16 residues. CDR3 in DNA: TGTGCCAGCAGTTACTCGGGCAGCGGGAGGGTTAATGAGCAGTTCTTC. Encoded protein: CASSYSGSGRVNEQFF.

Written as DNA, the CDR3 is TGCGCCAGCAGGACGCGAATTGGGACAGGAAGAAATCAGCCCCAGCATTTT. Its protein is CASRTRIGTGRNQPQHF. The genes are TRBV4-3 and TRBJ1-5; 8 positions agree with TRBD1. Germline CDR1 LGHNA, CDR2 YSLEER. This CDR3 region has 17 residues. V trimming: 6 bases; J trimming: 4 bases; junction bases outside the gene matches: 14.

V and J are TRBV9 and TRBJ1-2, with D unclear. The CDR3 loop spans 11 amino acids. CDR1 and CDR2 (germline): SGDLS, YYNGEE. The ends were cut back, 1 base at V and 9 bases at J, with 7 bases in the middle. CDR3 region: CASSVMESYTF. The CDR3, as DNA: TGTGCCAGCAGCGTAATGGAGAGCTACACCTTC.

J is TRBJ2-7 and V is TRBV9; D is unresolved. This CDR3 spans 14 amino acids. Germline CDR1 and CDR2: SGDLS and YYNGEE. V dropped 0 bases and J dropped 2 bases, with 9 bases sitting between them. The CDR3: CASSVGVGTYEQYF. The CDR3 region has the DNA TGTGCCAGCAGCGTAGGTGTGGGAACCTACGAGCAGTACTTC.

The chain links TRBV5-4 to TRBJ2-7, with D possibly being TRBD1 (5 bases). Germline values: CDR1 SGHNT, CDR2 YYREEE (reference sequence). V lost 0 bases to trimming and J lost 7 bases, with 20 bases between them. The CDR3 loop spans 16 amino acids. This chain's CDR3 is CASSLGGRTDGREQYF. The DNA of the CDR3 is TGTGCCAGCAGCTTGGGGGGCCGGACGGACGGACGGGAGCAGTACTTC. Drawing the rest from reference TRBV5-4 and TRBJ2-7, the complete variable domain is ETGVTQSPTHLIKTRGQQVTLRCSSQSGHNTVSWYQQALGQGPQFIFQYYREEENGRGNFPPRFSGLQFPNYSSELNVNALELDDSALYLCASSLGGRTDGREQYFGPGTRLTVT.

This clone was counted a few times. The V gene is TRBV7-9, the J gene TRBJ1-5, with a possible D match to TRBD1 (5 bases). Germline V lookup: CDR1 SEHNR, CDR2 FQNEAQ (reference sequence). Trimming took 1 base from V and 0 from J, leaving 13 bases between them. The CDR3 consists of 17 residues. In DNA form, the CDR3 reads TGTGCCAGCAGCTTAGAGGCAGGGCGAGATAGCAATCAGCCCCAGCATTTT. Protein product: CASSLEAGRDSNQPQHF.

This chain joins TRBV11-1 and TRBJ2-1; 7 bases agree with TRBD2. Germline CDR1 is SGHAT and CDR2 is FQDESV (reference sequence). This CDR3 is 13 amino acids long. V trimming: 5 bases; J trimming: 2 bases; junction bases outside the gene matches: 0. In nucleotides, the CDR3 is TGTGCCAGCAGCGGGGGGGCCTACAATGAGCAGTTCTTC. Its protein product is CASSGGAYNEQFF.

The CDR3: CASSLGPGQYTEAFF. The DNA of the CDR3 is TGTGCCAGCAGCTTAGGGCCGGGCCAGTATACTGAAGCTTTCTTT. The V and J genes are TRBV7-2 and TRBJ1-1; D ambiguous. The germline V and J ends were trimmed by 1 base and 5 bases, with 14 bases remaining between them. The V gene's germline CDR1 is SGHTA and CDR2 FQGNSA. The CDR3 is 15 residues long. Supplemented by reference TRBV7-2 and TRBJ1-1, the full variable domain reads GAGVSQSPSNKVTEKGKDVELRCDPISGHTALYWYRQSLGQGLEFLIYFQGNSAPDKSGLPSDRFSAERTGGSVSTLTIQRTQQEDSAVYLCASSLGPGQYTEAFFGQGTRLTVV.

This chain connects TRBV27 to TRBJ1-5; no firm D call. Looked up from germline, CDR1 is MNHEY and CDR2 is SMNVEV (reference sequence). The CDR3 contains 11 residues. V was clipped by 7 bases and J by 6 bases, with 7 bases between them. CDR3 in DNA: TGTGCCAGCACGGTGTCTCAGCCCCAGCATTTT. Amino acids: CASTVSQPQHF.

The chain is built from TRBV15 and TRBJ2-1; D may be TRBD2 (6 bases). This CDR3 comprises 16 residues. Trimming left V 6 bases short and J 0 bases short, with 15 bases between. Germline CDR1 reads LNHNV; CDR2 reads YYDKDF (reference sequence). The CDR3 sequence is CATRRGSGASYNEQFF. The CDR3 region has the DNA TGTGCCACCAGGCGGGGTAGCGGAGCCTCCTACAATGAGCAGTTCTTC.